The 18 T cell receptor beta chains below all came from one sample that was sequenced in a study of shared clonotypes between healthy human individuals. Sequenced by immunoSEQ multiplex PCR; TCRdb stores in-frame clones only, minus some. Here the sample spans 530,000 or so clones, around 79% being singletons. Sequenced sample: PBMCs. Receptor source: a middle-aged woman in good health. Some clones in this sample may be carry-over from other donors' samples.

DNA of the CDR3: TGTGCCAGCAGCTTATTTTCGACAGGGGGCTCCGAAGCTTTCTTT. Translation: CASSLFSTGGSEAFF. The V and J genes are TRBV7-3 and TRBJ1-1; 10 bases line up with TRBD1. Trimming took 2 bases from V and 8 from J; bases not matched to a gene: 8. The CDR3 has 15 residues. Germline CDR1 SGHTA, CDR2 FQGTGA. Full variable domain (rest looked up from reference TRBV7-3 and TRBJ1-1): GAGVSQTPSNKVTEKGKYVELRCDPISGHTALYWYRQSLGQGPEFLIYFQGTGAADDSGLPNDRFFAVRPEGSVSTLKIQRTERGDSAVYLCASSLFSTGGSEAFFGQGTRLTVV.

The CDR3 region has the DNA TGTGCTAGTGGTTTCGGCATCGGACTAGCGGGAGAGCTTGAGCAGTTCTTC. Protein sequence: CASGFGIGLAGELEQFF. The rearrangement links TRBV12-5 to TRBJ2-1; TRBD2 aligns across 13 bases. The ends lost 3 bases at V and 9 bases at J; junction bases unmatched: 11. The CDR3 contains 17 residues. Germline V gives CDR1 LGHNT, CDR2 FRNRAP.

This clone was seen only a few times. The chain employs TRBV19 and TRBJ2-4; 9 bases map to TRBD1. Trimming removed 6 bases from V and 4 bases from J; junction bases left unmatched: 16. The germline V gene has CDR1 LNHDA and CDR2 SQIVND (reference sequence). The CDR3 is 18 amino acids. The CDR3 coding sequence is TGTGCCAGTAGCCTACGGCGAGTTACCGGGACAGGGAAAAACATTCAGTACTTC. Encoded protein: CASSLRRVTGTGKNIQYF.

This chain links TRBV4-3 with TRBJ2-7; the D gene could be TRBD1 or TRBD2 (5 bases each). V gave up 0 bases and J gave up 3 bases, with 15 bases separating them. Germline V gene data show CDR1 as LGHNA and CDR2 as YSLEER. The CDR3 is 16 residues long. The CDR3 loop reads CASSQDERDVSYEQYF. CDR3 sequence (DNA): TGCGCCAGCAGCCAAGATGAGAGGGACGTTAGCTACGAGCAGTACTTC.

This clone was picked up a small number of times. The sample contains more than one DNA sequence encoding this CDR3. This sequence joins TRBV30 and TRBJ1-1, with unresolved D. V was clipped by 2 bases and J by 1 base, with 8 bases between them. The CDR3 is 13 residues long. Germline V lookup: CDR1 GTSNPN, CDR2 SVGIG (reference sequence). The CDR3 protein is CAWSRGPNTEAFF. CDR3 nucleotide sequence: TGTGCCTGGAGTAGAGGACCGAACACTGAAGCTTTCTTT.

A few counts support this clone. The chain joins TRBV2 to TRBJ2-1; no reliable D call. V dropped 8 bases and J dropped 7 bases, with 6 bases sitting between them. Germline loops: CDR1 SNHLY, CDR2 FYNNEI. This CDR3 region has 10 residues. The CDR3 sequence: CASHRNEQFF. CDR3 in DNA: TGTGCCAGCCACCGAAATGAGCAGTTCTTC.

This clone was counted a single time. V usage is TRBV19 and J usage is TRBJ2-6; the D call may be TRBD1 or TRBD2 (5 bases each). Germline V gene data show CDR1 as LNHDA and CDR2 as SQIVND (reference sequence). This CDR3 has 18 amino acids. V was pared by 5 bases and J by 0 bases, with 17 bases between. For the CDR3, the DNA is TGTGCCAGTAGTCCCACGGGGCCAGGGAACTCTGGGGCCAACGTCCTGACTTTC. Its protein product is CASSPTGPGNSGANVLTF.

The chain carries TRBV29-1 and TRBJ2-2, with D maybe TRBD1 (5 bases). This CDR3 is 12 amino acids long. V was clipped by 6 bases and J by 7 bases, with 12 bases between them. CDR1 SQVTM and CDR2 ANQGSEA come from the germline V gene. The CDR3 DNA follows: TGCAGCGTCTCCAGGGATGTCGGGGAGCTGTTTTTT. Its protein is CSVSRDVGELFF.

The CDR3, as DNA: TGCGCCAGCAGCCAAGTCTTTCGCCACAATGAGCAGTTCTTC. Its translation: CASSQVFRHNEQFF. The chain is built from TRBV4-1 and TRBJ2-1; no clear D. The CDR3 totals 14 residues. V lost 1 base and J lost 5, with 9 bases in between. CDR1 MGHRA and CDR2 YSYEKL come from the germline V gene.

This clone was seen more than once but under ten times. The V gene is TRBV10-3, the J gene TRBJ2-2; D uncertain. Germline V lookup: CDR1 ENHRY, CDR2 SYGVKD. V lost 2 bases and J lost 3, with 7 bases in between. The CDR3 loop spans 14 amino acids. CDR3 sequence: CAISEAADTGELFF. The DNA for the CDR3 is TGTGCCATCAGTGAGGCCGCAGACACCGGGGAGCTGTTTTTT.

Here the CDR3 DNA reads TGTGCCAGCAGTTACTGGGGGGTTTGGACCTTC. Protein sequence: CASSYWGVWTF. J is TRBJ1-2 and V is TRBV6-5, with D tentatively TRBD1 (5 bases). This CDR3 has 11 amino acids. Germline V gene data show CDR1 as MNHEY and CDR2 as SVGAGI. V lost 1 base, J lost 14 bases, and 11 bases lay in between.

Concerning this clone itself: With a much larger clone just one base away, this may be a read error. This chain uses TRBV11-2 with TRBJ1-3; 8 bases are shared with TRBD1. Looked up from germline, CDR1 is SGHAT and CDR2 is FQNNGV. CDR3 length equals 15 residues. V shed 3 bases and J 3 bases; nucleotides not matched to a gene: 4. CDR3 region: CASSLAGGFGNTIYF. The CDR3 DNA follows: TGTGCCAGCAGCTTGGCAGGGGGCTTTGGAAACACCATATATTTT.

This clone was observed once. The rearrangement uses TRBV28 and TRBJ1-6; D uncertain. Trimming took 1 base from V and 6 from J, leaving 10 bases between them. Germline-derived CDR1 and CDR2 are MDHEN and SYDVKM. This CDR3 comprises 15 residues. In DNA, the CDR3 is TGTGCCAGCAGTTTATTGCCAGGATCTAATTCACCCCTCCACTTT. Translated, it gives CASSLLPGSNSPLHF.

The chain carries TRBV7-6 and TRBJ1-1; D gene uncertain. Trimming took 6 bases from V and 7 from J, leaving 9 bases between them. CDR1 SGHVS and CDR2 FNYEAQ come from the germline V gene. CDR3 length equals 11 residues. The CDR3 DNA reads TGTGCCAGCAGTAGGTTAGATGAAGCTTTCTTT. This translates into CASSRLDEAFF.

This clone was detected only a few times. CDR3 residues: CASRIGGSSYNEQFF. The CDR3 DNA sequence: TGTGCCAGCAGAATCGGCGGGAGCTCCTACAATGAGCAGTTCTTC. The chain is built from TRBV27 and TRBJ2-1, with 7 nucleotides matching TRBD2. Trimming took 6 bases from V and 0 from J; bases not matched to a gene: 5. The length of the CDR3 is 15 residues. Germline V gene lookup returns CDR1 MNHEY and CDR2 SMNVEV (reference sequence).

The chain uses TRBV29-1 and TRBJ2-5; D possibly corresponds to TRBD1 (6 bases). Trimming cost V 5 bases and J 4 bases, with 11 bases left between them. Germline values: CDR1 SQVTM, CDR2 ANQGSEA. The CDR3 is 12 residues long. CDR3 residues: CSVRQGSETQYF. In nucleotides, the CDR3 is TGCAGCGTTCGTCAGGGGTCAGAGACCCAGTACTTC.

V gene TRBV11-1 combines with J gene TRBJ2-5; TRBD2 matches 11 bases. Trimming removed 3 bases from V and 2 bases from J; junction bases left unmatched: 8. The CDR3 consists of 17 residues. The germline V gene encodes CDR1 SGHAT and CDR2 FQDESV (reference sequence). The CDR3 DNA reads TGTGCCAGCAGCTTTGGGCTAGCGGGAGGATCACAAGAGACCCAGTACTTC. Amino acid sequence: CASSFGLAGGSQETQYF. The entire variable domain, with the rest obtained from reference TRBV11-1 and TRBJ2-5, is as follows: EAEVAQSPRYKITEKSQAVAFWCDPISGHATLYWYRQILGQGPELLVQFQDESVVDDSQLPKDRFSAERLKGVDSTLKIQPAELGDSAMYLCASSFGLAGGSQETQYFGPGTRLLVL.

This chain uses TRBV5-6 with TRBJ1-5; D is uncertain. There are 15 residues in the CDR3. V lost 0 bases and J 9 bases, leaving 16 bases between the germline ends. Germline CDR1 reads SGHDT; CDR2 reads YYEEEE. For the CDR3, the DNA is TGTGCCAGCAGCTTGGGGGGAGGCAGGCTCGCGCCCCAGCATTTT. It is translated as CASSLGGGRLAPQHF.